The rows below give T cell receptor beta chains drawn from one sample of a study of blood T cell repertoires in COVID-19. Sequenced by immunoSEQ multiplex PCR; TCRdb stores in-frame clones only, minus some. The table includes almost 300,000 clones, about 90% detected once. Material: peripheral blood. The source of these receptors is a woman in her 30s with COVID-19, enrolled during active disease. Each CDR3 is given with its conserved first and last residue. The D gene is left open where the match is weak. Where a row states a size, it is once, few, many or the class of an expanded clone; other rows omit it.

d_call	j_call	clone_size	cdr3_length	v_call	cdr3_aa	cdr3_nt
-	TRBJ1-3	-	14	TRBV28	CASSFPGSGNTIYF	TGTGCCAGCAGTTTCCCGGGATCTGGAAACACCATATATTTT
-	TRBJ2-5	-	14	TRBV3-1/TRBV3-2	CASSSRGSGETQYF	TGTGCCAGCAGCTCCCGGGGGTCGGGAGAGACCCAGTACTTC
-	TRBJ1-5	-	15	TRBV19	CASSMGWGGNQPQHF	TGTGCCAGTAGTATGGGGTGGGGGGGCAATCAGCCCCAGCATTTT
-	TRBJ2-2	-	16	TRBV4-1	CASSQGPGTNTGELFF	TGCGCCAGCAGCCAAGGTCCAGGGACGAACACCGGGGAGCTGTTTTTT
-	TRBJ1-4	-	16	TRBV5-5	CASSGVTGSTNEKLFF	TGTGCCAGCAGCGGGGTTACAGGTTCAACTAATGAAAAACTGTTTTTT
-	TRBJ1-3	-	13	TRBV4-1	CASSLYEANTIYF	TGCGCCAGCAGTTTATATGAGGCAAACACCATATATTTT
-	TRBJ1-4	once	12	TRBV10-3	CAIGEVNEKLFF	TGTGCCATCGGCGAGGTTAATGAAAAACTGTTTTTT
-	TRBJ1-1	-	14	TRBV29-1	CSASSPGSNTEAFF	TGCAGCGCCTCATCACCGGGTTCGAACACTGAAGCTTTCTTT
-	TRBJ2-5	-	14	TRBV2	CATLWTGGQETQYF	TGTGCCACACTCTGGACTGGTGGACAAGAGACCCAGTACTTC
-	TRBJ1-1	-	17	TRBV30	CAWNEGISPRGNTEAFF	TGTGCCTGGAATGAGGGAATCTCGCCCCGGGGGAACACTGAAGCTTTCTTT